A single sample is the source of the 3 T cell receptor beta chains below, sequenced in a study of shared clonotypes between healthy human individuals. Profiling relied on immunoSEQ multiplex PCR, and the TCRdb table lists in-frame clones only, not all of them. The top ten clones hold 9.5% to 15% of a sample with a few hundred thousand clones, about 80% of them seen once. Sequences were obtained from PBMCs. These receptors all stem from a woman between 35 and 50 years old in good health. Some clones in this sample may be carry-over from other donors' samples.

The rearrangement uses TRBV28 and TRBJ2-3; D perhaps matches TRBD2 (7 bases). Germline CDR1 is MDHEN and CDR2 is SYDVKM. This CDR3 spans 16 amino acids. V lost 1 base and J lost 1, with 12 bases in between. The CDR3 here is CASSLFRGAGTDTQYF. The CDR3 nucleotides read TGTGCCAGCAGTTTATTCCGGGGGGCCGGCACAGATACGCAGTATTTT.

This chain joins TRBV2 and TRBJ2-5; D possibly corresponds to TRBD2 (6 bases). This CDR3 is 12 amino acids long. Per the germline V gene, CDR1 is SNHLY and CDR2 is FYNNEI. Deletions cut 6 bases from V and 5 bases from J, with 10 bases between. CDR3 in amino acids: CASRKEGETQYF. DNA of the CDR3: TGTGCCAGCAGGAAGGAGGGGGAGACCCAGTACTTC.

This sequence joins TRBV19 and TRBJ1-1; D gene unclear. The CDR3 loop spans 13 amino acids. The V gene's germline CDR1 is LNHDA and CDR2 SQIVND (reference sequence). V gave up 3 bases and J gave up 1 base, with 6 bases separating them. The CDR3 here is CASSMRRNTEAFF. The CDR3 DNA follows: TGTGCCAGTAGTATGCGACGGAACACTGAAGCTTTCTTT.